This record concerns one TCR beta chain sequence. J gave up 3 bases and V 5 bases, and 9 bases lay outside the gene matches. Germline CDR1 and CDR2: MNHEY and SMNVEV (reference sequence). This CDR3 region has 17 residues. Use of 60 Vbeta and 13 Jbeta primers characterized the PCR. Using immunoSEQ multiplex PCR, the repertoire was profiled, and TCRdb retains in-frame clones only, with some absent. The sample gives 150,000 to 160,000 clones, roughly three quarters of which show up once; 9.5% to 15% is in the top ten. The data were obtained in a study of cytomegalovirus exposure and HLA in healthy donors. About the study: A prior analysis found some 110 million unique TCR beta sequences from approximately 200 million T cells.

Specimen: PBMCs. The chain is built from TRBV27 and TRBJ2-3; 12 bases line up with TRBD2. This TCR derives from a man aged 25-40 years in good health and CMV-seropositive. The CDR3 region has the DNA TGTGCCAGCAGTCGTCAAGCCGGGACTAGCGGGACAGATACGCAGTATTTT. This codes for CASSRQAGTSGTDTQYF.